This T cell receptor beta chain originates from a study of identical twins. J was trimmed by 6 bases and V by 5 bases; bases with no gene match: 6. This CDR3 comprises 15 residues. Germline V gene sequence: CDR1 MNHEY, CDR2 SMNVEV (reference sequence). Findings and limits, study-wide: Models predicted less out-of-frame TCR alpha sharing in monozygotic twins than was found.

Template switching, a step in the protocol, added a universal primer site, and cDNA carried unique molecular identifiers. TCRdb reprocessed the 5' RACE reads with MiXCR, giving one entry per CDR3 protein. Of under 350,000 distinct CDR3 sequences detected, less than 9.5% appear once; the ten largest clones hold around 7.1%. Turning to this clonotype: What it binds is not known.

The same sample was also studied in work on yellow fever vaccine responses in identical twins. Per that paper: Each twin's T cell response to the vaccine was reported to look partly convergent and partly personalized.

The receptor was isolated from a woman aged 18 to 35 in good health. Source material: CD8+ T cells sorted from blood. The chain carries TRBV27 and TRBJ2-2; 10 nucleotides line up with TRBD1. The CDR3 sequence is CASSSRQGASGELFF. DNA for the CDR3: TGTGCCAGCAGTAGTAGACAGGGGGCGTCCGGGGAGCTGTTTTTT.